Described below is a single T cell receptor beta chain sequence and its context. Assay used: immunoSEQ multiplex PCR; TCRdb lists only in-frame clones, some missing. The sample lists 85,000 to 120,000 clones; about nine tenths were seen once. The source of the sample is a study of T cell responses to AZD1222 COVID-19 vaccine. This CDR3 region has 13 residues. The specimen was peripheral blood, collected 28 days after the second AZD1222 dose. The origin of this receptor is an adult who received the AZD1222 COVID-19 vaccine. This chain links TRBV21-1 with TRBJ2-5; TRBD2 is taken as the D call from the table, unchecked against the DNA. TRBV21-1 is deemed a pseudogene. CDR3 bases: TGTGCCAGCATACATAGCCCTGGCGAGACCCAGTACTTC. The encoded protein is CASIHSPGETQYF.